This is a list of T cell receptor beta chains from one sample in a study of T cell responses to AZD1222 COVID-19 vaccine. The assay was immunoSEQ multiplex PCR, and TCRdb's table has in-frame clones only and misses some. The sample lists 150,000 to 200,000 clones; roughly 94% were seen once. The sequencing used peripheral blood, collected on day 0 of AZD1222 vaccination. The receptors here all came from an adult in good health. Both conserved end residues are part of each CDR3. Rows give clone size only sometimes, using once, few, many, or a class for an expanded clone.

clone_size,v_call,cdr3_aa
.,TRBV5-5,CASSLRAAYEQYF
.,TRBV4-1,CASSRVTGELFF
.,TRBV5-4,CASSLARLAGGSDTGELFF
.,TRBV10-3,CAISESRPGAGELFF
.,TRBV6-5,CASSSSWARVAFF
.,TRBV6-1,CASSESLLSGNQPQHF
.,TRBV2,CASRRESPRGEQYF
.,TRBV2,CASRGQGDNQPQHF
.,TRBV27,CASSRQINYGYTF
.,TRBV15,CATSRESGGGDEQFF
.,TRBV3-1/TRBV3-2,CASSFASGSSTDTQYF
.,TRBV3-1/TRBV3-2,CASSLGTSGSGYEQYF
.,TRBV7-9,CASSLTGLPAFF
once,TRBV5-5,CASSLGVDSYEQYF
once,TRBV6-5,CASSFQGGGTEAFF
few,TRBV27,CASSLSLGSFTDTQYF
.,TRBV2,CASSEGDSGGYTF
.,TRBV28,CASTGNSYEQYF
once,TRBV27,CASSLLPPEGTEAFF
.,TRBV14,CASGARTGNSPLHF
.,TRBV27,CASSNRGAPANYGYTF
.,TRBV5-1,CASSFPGDYGYTF
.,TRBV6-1,CASSEGTGEHYGYTF
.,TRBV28,CASSLVTLREKLFF
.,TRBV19,CASSIQGDVTPLHF
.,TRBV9,CASSVQLNNSPLHF
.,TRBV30,CAWASGTDYNEQFF
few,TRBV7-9,CASSLAAGGSYEQYF
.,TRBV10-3,CAISGYSLTGKAEAFF
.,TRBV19,CASSTLRGGEGNQPQHF
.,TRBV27,CASGLTSGRYEQYF
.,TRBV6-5,CASSVLASEQYF
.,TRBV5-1,CASSPGTGRGQPQHF
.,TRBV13,CASSIRGNTEAFF
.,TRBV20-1,CSASNPLGVGQGNNEQFF
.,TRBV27,CASSLRQGSYEQYF
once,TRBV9,CASSVVVRGLAGYEQYF
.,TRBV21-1,CASRRGRHGYTF
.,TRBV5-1,CASSLGGTGANYGYTF
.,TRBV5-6,CASSLVRSEQYF
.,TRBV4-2,CASSLRALGGGGIEAFF
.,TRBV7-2,CASSWGPESNYGYTF